Presented here are 29 T cell receptor beta chains from one specimen sequenced in a study of T cells after yellow fever vaccination. TCRdb reprocessed the 5' RACE reads via MiXCR and lists one record per CDR3 protein. This table holds around 120,000 distinct CDR3 sequences, around 15% found once. Here the sequenced sample was CD8+ T cells sorted from PBMCs, taken 5 days after the yellow fever booster vaccination. The receptors here all came from a man between 18 and 35 years old who received the YFV17D yellow fever vaccine.

The gene calls are TRBV9 and TRBJ1-1; perhaps TRBD1 as D (5 bases). The V end was cut by 6 bases, the J end by 4 bases, with 16 bases between. The CDR3 contains 14 residues. Germline CDR1 SGDLS, CDR2 YYNGEE. CDR3 DNA sequence: TGTGCCAGCACCCCTTGGGACGTCTTCACTGAAGCTTTCTTT. This sequence encodes CASTPWDVFTEAFF. The full variable domain, in which reference TRBV9 and TRBJ1-1 provide the parts outside the CDR3, is DSGVTQTPKHLITATGQRVTLRCSPRSGDLSVYWYQQSLDQGLQFLIQYYNGEERAKGNILERFSAQQFPDLHSELNLSSLELGDSALYFCASTPWDVFTEAFFGQGTRLTVV.

The chain recombines TRBV19 with TRBJ1-2; the D is unclear. The V end lost 1 base, the J end lost 5 bases, and 8 bases lay between the germline ends. The CDR3 extends over 13 amino acids. Germline V lookup: CDR1 LNHDA, CDR2 SQIVND (reference sequence). The CDR3 region has the DNA TGTGCCAGTAGTATAGTCGGCGGGTATGGCTACACCTTC. Protein: CASSIVGGYGYTF.

The chain recombines TRBV7-9 with TRBJ2-1, with 8 bases that match TRBD1. This CDR3 spans 19 amino acids. With 1 base clipped from V and 0 bases from J, the junction kept 11 bases outside the gene matches. Germline V lookup: CDR1 SEHNR, CDR2 FQNEAQ (reference sequence). The CDR3 DNA sequence: TGTGCCAGCAGCTTAGGACGAGACAGGGGCCCGAGCTCCTACAATGAGCAGTTCTTC. It is translated as CASSLGRDRGPSSYNEQFF.

This clonotype was found a few times. This chain connects TRBV6-6 to TRBJ2-3; D not resolved. Germline CDR1 and CDR2: MNHNY and SVGAGI (reference sequence). The CDR3 totals 15 residues. Trimming cost V 2 bases and J 1 base, with 10 bases left between them. In nucleotides, the CDR3 is TGTGCCAGCAGTTACCTCGGACGCCGCACAGATACGCAGTATTTT. The encoded protein is CASSYLGRRTDTQYF.

This chain joins TRBV12-3 or TRBV12-4 and TRBJ1-3, with a possible D match to TRBD1 (5 bases). This CDR3 contains 14 residues. V lost 3 bases and J 2 bases, leaving 8 bases between the germline ends. CDR3 residues: CASSFRGAGNTIYF. The CDR3 coding sequence is TGTGCCAGCAGTTTCCGGGGGGCTGGAAACACCATATATTTT.

This clonotype was detected only a few times. This chain connects TRBV3-1 to TRBJ2-1; 8 nucleotides line up with TRBD2. V was pared by 4 bases and J by 6 bases, with 2 bases of the junction left unmatched. Germline-derived CDR1 and CDR2 are LGHDT and YNNKEL (reference sequence). This CDR3 spans 13 amino acids. CDR3 in DNA: TGTGCCAGCAGCCTTAGCGGGGCCAATGAGCAGTTCTTC. Translation gives CASSLSGANEQFF.

V is TRBV4-1 and J is TRBJ1-1, with 8 bases matching TRBD1. After removal of 2 bases from V and 7 bases from J, the junction contained 3 bases not matched to a gene. Germline V CDR1 and CDR2: MGHRA, YSYEKL. This CDR3 region has 13 residues. The DNA of the CDR3 is TGCGCCAGCAGCCAACGACAGGGGTTTGAAGCTTTCTTT. It encodes CASSQRQGFEAFF.

This clonotype was counted a few times. V usage is TRBV2 and J usage is TRBJ1-2, with a tentative D call TRBD1 (6 bases). CDR1 SNHLY and CDR2 FYNNEI come from the germline V gene. V lost 3 bases, J lost 5 bases, and 13 bases lay in between. CDR3 length equals 14 residues. The CDR3, as DNA: TGTGCCAGCAGTGATGTCTACCAGGGGTATGGCTACACCTTC. Its protein is CASSDVYQGYGYTF.

This clonotype was picked up a small number of times. The chain uses TRBV5-6 and TRBJ2-7; D ambiguous. The CDR3 spans 14 residues. V gave up 1 base and J gave up 0 bases, with 8 bases separating them. Germline V lookup: CDR1 SGHDT, CDR2 YYEEEE. CDR3 in amino acids: CASSLRQSSYEQYV. The DNA for the CDR3 is TGTGCCAGCAGCTTGCGGCAGAGCTCCTACGAGCAGTACGTC.

J is TRBJ1-1 and V is TRBV5-4, with a tentative D call TRBD1 (5 bases). Trimming stripped 2 bases from V and 4 bases from J, with 9 bases between. CDR1 is SGHNT, CDR2 YYREEE, per germline (reference sequence). The CDR3 length is 13 residues. CDR3 coding DNA: TGTGCCAGCAGCTTCCAGGGTGGCACTGAAGCTTTCTTT. Its translation is CASSFQGGTEAFF. The whole variable domain, filled in from reference TRBV5-4 and TRBJ1-1, reads ETGVTQSPTHLIKTRGQQVTLRCSSQSGHNTVSWYQQALGQGPQFIFQYYREEENGRGNFPPRFSGLQFPNYSSELNVNALELDDSALYLCASSFQGGTEAFFGQGTRLTVV.

The chain joins TRBV6-5 to TRBJ1-1; tentatively, D is TRBD1 (5 bases). Germline V gene lookup returns CDR1 MNHEY and CDR2 SVGAGI. This CDR3 has 13 residues. V lost 6 bases to trimming and J lost 1 base, with 9 bases between them. The chain's CDR3 is CASRAGPNTEAFF. DNA of the CDR3: TGTGCCAGCAGGGCAGGGCCGAACACTGAAGCTTTCTTT.

This clonotype has only a few counts. V and J are TRBV18 and TRBJ2-7; 7 positions agree with TRBD1. Germline values: CDR1 KGHSH, CDR2 LQKENI. CDR3 length equals 16 residues. V lost 2 bases, J lost 0 bases, and 7 bases stayed unmatched. CDR3 coding DNA: TGTGCCAGCTCACCATCAGACAGGGTCTACTCCTACGAGCAGTACGTC. Amino acid sequence: CASSPSDRVYSYEQYV.

V and J are TRBV12-3 or TRBV12-4 and TRBJ1-1; 11 bases align to TRBD1. The CDR3 has 14 residues. V lost 5 bases and J lost 4; bases outside the gene matches: 3. CDR3 sequence: CASSGQGAFTEAFF. DNA for the CDR3: TGTGCCAGCAGTGGACAGGGGGCGTTCACTGAAGCTTTCTTT.

This chain uses TRBV27 with TRBJ2-1, with D tentatively TRBD2 (7 bases). V was pared by 7 bases and J by 4 bases, with 26 bases between. CDR3 length: 18 residues. Germline CDR1 and CDR2: MNHEY and SMNVEV (reference sequence). In DNA, the CDR3 is TGTGCCAGCACCGCCTTCCCCTTCGGGGGGCAGCCTTACAATGAGCAGTTCTTC. It codes for CASTAFPFGGQPYNEQFF.

This clonotype was counted at least ten times. This chain links TRBV9 with TRBJ2-3; TRBD2 matches 13 bases. This CDR3 region has 15 residues. Trimming removed 2 bases from V and 6 bases from J; junction bases left unmatched: 3. Germline V gene sequence: CDR1 SGDLS, CDR2 YYNGEE. The DNA of the CDR3 is TGTGCCAGCAGCGTGGAGACTAGCGGGGGGGATACGCAGTATTTT. It translates to CASSVETSGGDTQYF.

The chain uses TRBV27 and TRBJ1-1, with D maybe TRBD1 (5 bases). Trimming stripped 3 bases from V and 0 bases from J, with 14 bases between. CDR1 is MNHEY and CDR2 is SMNVEV in the germline V gene (reference sequence). The CDR3 is 16 amino acids. CDR3 sequence reads: CASSFWPGSMNTEAFF. CDR3 in DNA: TGTGCCAGCAGTTTCTGGCCAGGGTCCATGAACACTGAAGCTTTCTTT.

The CDR3 nucleotides are TGCAGCGTTGAAACCCCGGACCCTGGGACCGTCTACGAGCAGTACTTC. This gives the protein CSVETPDPGTVYEQYF. This chain links TRBV29-1 with TRBJ2-7; D is tentatively TRBD1 or TRBD2 (5 bases each). The V and J ends lost 2 bases and 3 bases respectively, with 20 bases between them. The CDR3 runs 16 residues. The germline gives CDR1 SQVTM, CDR2 ANQGSEA.

There are many counts of this clonotype. V and J are TRBV20-1 and TRBJ1-1; D is undetermined. The CDR3 covers 15 residues. Germline values: CDR1 DFQATT, CDR2 SNEGSKA (reference sequence). V dropped 6 bases and J dropped 10 bases, with 27 bases sitting between them. The CDR3 sequence: CSAPRAGSSPQRAFF. CDR3 in DNA: TGCAGTGCGCCCCGCGCGGGGTCCAGTCCCCAGCGAGCTTTCTTT.

This clonotype showed up many times. V is TRBV6-2 or TRBV6-3 and J is TRBJ2-7; D call uncertain. Germline V gene sequence: CDR1 MNHEY, CDR2 SVGEGT. V lost 5 bases, J lost 0 bases, and 14 bases lay in between. The length of the CDR3 is 15 residues. The CDR3 loop is CASSLKWGSSYEQYV. CDR3 DNA sequence: TGTGCCAGCAGTCTGAAGTGGGGTAGCTCCTACGAGCAGTACGTC.

This clonotype appeared a few times. The chain uses TRBV30 and TRBJ2-3, with 8 positions matching TRBD2. Trimming cost V 5 bases and J 6 bases; bases outside gene matches: 13. Per the germline V gene, CDR1 is GTSNPN and CDR2 is SVGIG (reference sequence). The length of the CDR3 is 15 residues. CDR3 coding DNA: TGTGCCTGGCCCTCTCCGGCGGGGGGATGGGATACGCAGTATTTT. It encodes CAWPSPAGGWDTQYF.

The sample holds a few counts of this clonotype. The chain employs TRBV11-2 and TRBJ2-5; TRBD2 is a possible D gene (6 bases). Trimming stripped 7 bases from V and 4 bases from J, with 25 bases between. The germline V gene encodes CDR1 SGHAT and CDR2 FQNNGV. The CDR3 covers 17 residues. The CDR3 here is CASKNPGVGAHAETQYF. The CDR3, as DNA: TGTGCCAGCAAGAATCCGGGGGTCGGGGCGCACGCAGAGACCCAGTACTTC.

The chain joins TRBV6-5 to TRBJ2-5; TRBD2 matches 8 bases. V gave up 2 bases and J gave up 1 base; unmatched junction bases: 6. Germline V gene sequence: CDR1 MNHEY, CDR2 SVGAGI. This CDR3 contains 16 residues. The CDR3 sequence: CASSYGSSGPQETQYF. In DNA, the CDR3 is TGTGCCAGCAGTTACGGTTCTAGCGGGCCCCAAGAGACCCAGTACTTC.

This clonotype was recorded a few times. The J gene is TRBJ2-1, the V gene TRBV27; 15 bases are shared with TRBD2. Trimming at V came to 3 bases and at J to 5 bases, leaving 5 bases not matched to a gene. Germline values: CDR1 MNHEY, CDR2 SMNVEV (reference sequence). CDR3 length equals 17 residues. Written as DNA, the CDR3 is TGTGCCAGCAGTTTCGGACTAGCGGGGGGGCCGGACAATGAGCAGTTCTTC. Encoded protein: CASSFGLAGGPDNEQFF.

CDR3 in amino acids: CASSYSRIEQYF. DNA for the CDR3: TGTGCCAGCAGTTACTCTAGGATCGAGCAGTACTTC. This chain connects TRBV6-2 or TRBV6-3 to TRBJ2-7; D not resolved. The length of the CDR3 is 12 residues. From germline, CDR1 is MNHEY and CDR2 SVGEGT. Trimming took 0 bases from V and 6 from J, leaving 6 bases between them.

This clonotype appeared a few times. The chain joins TRBV7-9 to TRBJ1-1; TRBD1 is a possible D gene (5 bases). Trimming took 5 bases from V and 1 from J, leaving 11 bases between them. Germline assignment: CDR1 SEHNR and CDR2 FQNEAQ (reference sequence). The CDR3 contains 14 residues. CDR3 DNA: TGTGCCAGCAGCCTCGACAGCTCGAACACTGAAGCTTTCTTT. It specifies CASSLDSSNTEAFF.

A few counts support this clonotype. V gene TRBV6-7 combines with J gene TRBJ1-2, with D possibly being TRBD1 (5 bases). TRBV6-7 is given ORF status, its function remaining uncertain. The V gene lost 6 bases and the J gene lost 4 bases, with 9 bases spanning the gap. This CDR3 contains 12 residues. This CDR3 is CASRTGVYGYTF. The CDR3 nucleotides read TGTGCCAGCAGAACAGGAGTCTATGGCTACACCTTC.

A few counts support this clonotype. This chain links TRBV11-2 with TRBJ2-1; D is ambiguous. The CDR3 sequence is 11 residues long. Germline values: CDR1 SGHAT, CDR2 FQNNGV. Trimming took 2 bases from V and 8 from J, leaving 4 bases between them. The CDR3 protein is CASSLQDEQFF. The CDR3 DNA is TGTGCCAGCAGCTTACAAGATGAGCAGTTCTTC.

The genes are TRBV7-9 and TRBJ2-7, with 7 bases that match TRBD1. Trimming at V came to 5 bases and at J to 3 bases, leaving 7 bases not matched to a gene. CDR3 length: 14 amino acids. Germline V gives CDR1 SEHNR, CDR2 FQNEAQ (reference sequence). CDR3 protein: CASSPRDRVYEQYV. CDR3 sequence (DNA): TGTGCCAGCAGCCCCCGGGACAGAGTCTACGAGCAGTACGTC.

This clonotype was seen more than once but under ten times. The chain employs TRBV19 and TRBJ2-3, with a tentative D call TRBD1 (6 bases). The CDR3 covers 13 residues. The V gene lost 10 bases and the J gene lost 5 bases, with 16 bases spanning the gap. The germline gives CDR1 LNHDA, CDR2 SQIVND (reference sequence). The CDR3 bases are TGTGCCATCACCTGGTGGGGGCAAGATACGCAGTATTTT. Translating gives CAITWWGQDTQYF.